These 25 T cell receptor beta chains were sequenced from one sample in a study of T cell responses to AZD1222 COVID-19 vaccine. Data came from immunoSEQ multiplex PCR; TCRdb stores just in-frame clones and leaves some out. Here the sample spans roughly 170,000 clones, roughly 92% being singletons. Sequences were derived from peripheral blood, sampled 28 days after the second AZD1222 dose. These TCRs come from an adult who received the AZD1222 COVID-19 vaccine.

The J gene is TRBJ2-2, the V gene TRBV9; D may be TRBD1 (5 bases). Germline V lookup: CDR1 SGDLS, CDR2 YYNGEE. V was shortened by 2 bases and J by 3 bases, with 8 bases between the two germline ends. This CDR3 region has 14 residues. This CDR3 is CASSVDTYTGELFF. The CDR3 DNA sequence: TGTGCCAGCAGCGTGGACACCTACACCGGGGAGCTGTTTTTT.

This rearrangement joins TRBV6-2 or TRBV6-3 to TRBJ2-3; D may be TRBD1 (6 bases). The germline gives CDR1 MNHEY, CDR2 SVGEGT. The CDR3 is made up of 16 amino acids. The V end lost 0 bases, the J end lost 6 bases, and 16 bases lay between the germline ends. The CDR3 loop reads CASSYSKGDLSDTQYF. As DNA, the CDR3 is TGTGCCAGCAGTTACTCGAAGGGGGACCTCTCCGATACGCAGTATTTT.

The chain employs TRBV19 and TRBJ1-4; D unresolved. In germline, CDR1 is LNHDA, CDR2 SQIVND (reference sequence). The CDR3 runs 15 residues. V was pared by 3 bases and J by 0 bases, with 8 bases between. The DNA for the CDR3 is TGTGCCAGTAGTATTGTGGTGTCAACTAATGAAAAACTGTTTTTT. Protein product: CASSIVVSTNEKLFF. Using reference TRBV19 and TRBJ1-4 for the parts outside the CDR3, the full variable domain is DGGITQSPKYLFRKEGQNVTLSCEQNLNHDAMYWYRQDPGQGLRLIYYSQIVNDFQKGDIAEGYSVSREKKESFPLTVTSAQKNPTAFYLCASSIVVSTNEKLFFGSGTQLSVL.

This rearrangement joins TRBV9 to TRBJ2-3; D is unclear. The length of the CDR3 is 15 residues. Between the trimmed V and J ends, which lost 3 bases and 1 base, there was a span of 12 bases. CDR1 is SGDLS, CDR2 YYNGEE, per germline. CDR3 sequence reads: CASSEATVGTDTQYF. The CDR3 DNA sequence: TGTGCCAGCAGCGAGGCGACGGTTGGCACAGATACGCAGTATTTT.

The V and J genes are TRBV3-1 (or the pseudogene TRBV3-2) and TRBJ2-7, with a tentative D call TRBD2 (6 bases). The CDR3 runs to 14 residues. The V and J ends lost 3 bases and 7 bases respectively, with 16 bases between them. The V gene's germline CDR1 is LGHDT and CDR2 YNNKEL (reference sequence). CDR3 nucleotide sequence: TGTGCCAGCAGCCAGGGGATAGCGGTTTCAGAGCAGTACTTC. It specifies CASSQGIAVSEQYF.

The rearrangement links TRBV28 to TRBJ2-2, with D possibly called TRBD1 or TRBD2 (5 bases each). The CDR3 covers 15 residues. Germline CDR1 MDHEN, CDR2 SYDVKM. The V and J ends lost 6 bases and 7 bases respectively, with 18 bases between them. CDR3 sequence (DNA): TGTGCCAGCAGACCTCCAGGGACCAACCACGGGGAGCTGTTTTTT. It yields the protein CASRPPGTNHGELFF. Complete variable domain (other parts from reference TRBV28 and TRBJ2-2): DVKVTQSSRYLVKRTGEKVFLECVQDMDHENMFWYRQDPGLGLRLIYFSYDVKMKEKGDIPEGYSVSREKKERFSLILESASTNQTSMYLCASRPPGTNHGELFFGEGSRLTVL.

The chain uses TRBV5-4 and TRBJ2-7; TRBD2 aligns across 11 bases. The CDR3 is made up of 15 amino acids. Per germline, CDR1 SGHNT and CDR2 YYREEE (reference sequence). Unmatched junction bases numbered 7, after V lost 5 bases and J lost 3 bases. CDR3 bases: TGTGCCAGCAGTTCCTGGGGGACTAGCGGCTACGAGCAGTACTTC. It encodes CASSSWGTSGYEQYF.

V usage is TRBV29-1 and J usage is TRBJ2-5; maybe TRBD2 (7 bases). CDR3 size: 11 residues. Germline V gives CDR1 SQVTM, CDR2 ANQGSEA. V shed 7 bases and J shed 6 bases, with 12 bases lying between them. The CDR3 coding sequence is TGCAGCGCGGGGGGCGGGAAGACCCAGTACTTC. Translating gives CSAGGGKTQYF.

The rearrangement joins TRBV28 to TRBJ2-1; 7 bases fit TRBD2. Losses at the gene ends were 3 bases for V and 10 bases for J; bases not matched to a gene: 9. The CDR3 runs to 14 residues. Germline-derived CDR1 and CDR2 are MDHEN and SYDVKM. The CDR3 here is CASSLPRLAREQFF. CDR3 bases: TGTGCCAGCAGTTTGCCCCGACTAGCACGGGAGCAGTTCTTC. Full variable domain (remainder filled in from reference TRBV28 and TRBJ2-1): DVKVTQSSRYLVKRTGEKVFLECVQDMDHENMFWYRQDPGLGLRLIYFSYDVKMKEKGDIPEGYSVSREKKERFSLILESASTNQTSMYLCASSLPRLAREQFFGPGTRLTVL.

The V and J genes are TRBV3-1 (or the pseudogene TRBV3-2) and TRBJ1-5; D is unresolved. This CDR3 is built from 15 residues. Germline assignment: CDR1 LGHDT and CDR2 YNNKEL (reference sequence). Trimming removed 0 bases at V and 9 bases at J, with 15 bases between. CDR3 amino acids: CASSQESGEPGPQHF. Here the CDR3 DNA reads TGTGCCAGCAGCCAAGAATCAGGAGAGCCTGGGCCCCAGCATTTT.

The chain uses TRBV7-2 and TRBJ1-5; a possible D gene is TRBD1 (6 bases). This CDR3 spans 14 amino acids. Germline V gene lookup returns CDR1 SGHTA and CDR2 FQGNSA. The V and J ends lost 5 bases and 4 bases respectively, with 12 bases between them. The CDR3 spells CASSGGQLNQPQHF. CDR3 nucleotide sequence: TGTGCCAGCAGCGGGGGACAACTTAATCAGCCCCAGCATTTT. The variable domain in full, with the rest retrieved from reference TRBV7-2 and TRBJ1-5, is GAGVSQSPSNKVTEKGKDVELRCDPISGHTALYWYRQSLGQGLEFLIYFQGNSAPDKSGLPSDRFSAERTGGSVSTLTIQRTQQEDSAVYLCASSGGQLNQPQHFGDGTRLSIL.

This chain's CDR3 is CASSPPVTDTQYF. The CDR3 DNA follows: TGTGCCAGCAGCCCGCCAGTCACAGATACGCAGTATTTT. This chain links TRBV11-2 with TRBJ2-3; D is undetermined. Germline V gene sequence: CDR1 SGHAT, CDR2 FQNNGV. This CDR3 contains 13 residues. V shed 5 bases and J shed 2 bases, with 8 bases lying between them.

On this clone: The conserved closing phenylalanine or tryptophan is absent in this CDR3, likely reflecting a read error. The DNA is omitted, as the CDR3 cannot be located on it reliably, and the CDR3 follows TCRdb's listing. CDR3 residues: CASKGQGGPFL. This chain joins TRBV2 and TRBJ1-2; the table names TRBD1, a call not compared with the DNA. Germline V gene lookup returns CDR1 SNHLY and CDR2 FYNNEI. The CDR3 comprises 11 residues, both ends counted.

The chain is built from TRBV6-5 and TRBJ1-2, with a possible D match to TRBD1 (6 bases). CDR1 MNHEY and CDR2 SVGAGI come from the germline V gene. The length of the CDR3 is 14 residues. V gave up 0 bases and J gave up 8 bases, with 13 bases separating them. The CDR3 bases are TGTGCCAGCAGTTACTCACTCGAAACAGGGGGCTACACCTTC. Translating gives CASSYSLETGGYTF.

The count of this clone is one. This chain joins TRBV6-2 or TRBV6-3 and TRBJ1-1; D ambiguous. Germline V gene sequence: CDR1 MNHEY, CDR2 SVGEGT. The CDR3 sequence is 11 residues long. The V gene lost 2 bases and the J gene lost 8 bases, with 6 bases spanning the gap. The CDR3 DNA follows: TGTGCCAGCAGTTACAGGAACGAAGCTTTCTTT. Its translation: CASSYRNEAFF.

The chain employs TRBV7-3 and TRBJ2-5; the D call may be TRBD1 or TRBD2 (5 bases each). This CDR3 region has 13 residues. Trimming stripped 5 bases from V and 10 bases from J, with 17 bases between. The V gene's germline CDR1 is SGHTA and CDR2 FQGTGA. CDR3 sequence: CASSQLEGPGQYF. CDR3 nucleotide sequence: TGTGCCAGCAGCCAACTCGAGGGACCTGGCCAGTACTTC.

V and J are TRBV7-3 and TRBJ1-3; D is unclear. The V gene's germline CDR1 is SGHTA and CDR2 FQGTGA. This CDR3 region has 14 residues. V lost 5 bases and J lost 1, with 9 bases in between. CDR3 sequence: CASSRDSSGNTIYF. DNA of the CDR3: TGTGCCAGCAGCCGAGACTCTTCTGGAAACACCATATATTTT.

The chain is built from TRBV28 and TRBJ2-4; 7 nucleotides match TRBD2. With V trimmed by 5 bases and J by 0 bases, 22 bases remained unmatched. The CDR3 is made up of 21 amino acids. Germline V gives CDR1 MDHEN, CDR2 SYDVKM. The CDR3 loop is CASSPPTRLAGPLLAKNIQYF. The DNA for the CDR3 is TGTGCCAGCAGTCCCCCCACGAGACTAGCAGGACCTTTACTAGCCAAAAACATTCAGTACTTC. The full variable domain, rest sourced from reference TRBV28 and TRBJ2-4, is DVKVTQSSRYLVKRTGEKVFLECVQDMDHENMFWYRQDPGLGLRLIYFSYDVKMKEKGDIPEGYSVSREKKERFSLILESASTNQTSMYLCASSPPTRLAGPLLAKNIQYFGAGTRLSVL.

V usage is TRBV12-3 or TRBV12-4 and J usage is TRBJ2-2; no firm D call. This CDR3 has 12 amino acids. V gave up 5 bases and J gave up 5 bases, with 6 bases separating them. The chain's CDR3 is CASSPRTGELFF. The DNA of the CDR3 is TGTGCCAGCAGTCCACGGACCGGGGAGCTGTTTTTT.

The V call is TRBV7-9, the J call TRBJ1-1; 7 bases agree with TRBD1. Germline CDR1 reads SEHNR; CDR2 reads FQNEAQ (reference sequence). This CDR3 has 17 residues. The J segment lost 0 bases and the V segment lost 3 bases, leaving 10 bases of the junction unmatched. Here the CDR3 reads CASSFGGQAQMNTEAFF. CDR3 coding DNA: TGTGCCAGCAGCTTCGGCGGACAGGCCCAAATGAACACTGAAGCTTTCTTT.

The sample holds one count of this clone. The chain carries TRBV6-1 and TRBJ1-5; TRBD1 is a possible D gene (5 bases). With 1 base removed from V and 7 bases from J, the gap between germline ends came to 11 bases. The V gene's germline CDR1 is MNHNS and CDR2 SASEGT. The CDR3 sequence is 14 residues long. The CDR3 DNA sequence: TGTGCCAGCAGTGAAGTAACGGGGGTCCAGCCCCAGCATTTT. Amino acids: CASSEVTGVQPQHF.

V is TRBV5-1 and J is TRBJ1-2; no reliable D call. CDR1 and CDR2 (germline): SGHRS, YFSETQ. The CDR3 contains 13 residues. V lost 3 bases and J lost 1, with 7 bases in between. CDR3 sequence reads: CASSSDINYGYTF. The CDR3 bases are TGCGCCAGCAGCTCCGACATTAACTATGGCTACACCTTC.

The chain is built from TRBV5-6 and TRBJ1-4; D is perhaps TRBD1 (6 bases). The length of the CDR3 is 17 residues. CDR1 is SGHDT, CDR2 YYEEEE, per germline. The V end was cut by 0 bases, the J end by 0 bases, with 12 bases between. Written as DNA, the CDR3 is TGTGCCAGCAGCTTGGTCGGGGGCGATGCAACTAATGAAAAACTGTTTTTT. Amino acid sequence: CASSLVGGDATNEKLFF.

The V call is TRBV6-5, the J call TRBJ1-5; D remains ambiguous. Trimming stripped 9 bases from V and 5 bases from J, with 11 bases between. Germline CDR1 and CDR2: MNHEY and SVGAGI. There are 12 residues in the CDR3. As DNA, the CDR3 is TGTGCCAGTGGACCTCCACATCAGCCCCAGCATTTT. It encodes CASGPPHQPQHF.

The chain carries TRBV25-1 and TRBJ1-1, with D possibly being TRBD1 (5 bases). This CDR3 is 15 amino acids long. The germline V gene encodes CDR1 MGHDK and CDR2 SYGVNS. Trimming pared 2 bases from V and 0 bases from J, leaving 10 bases between. The CDR3 DNA sequence: TGTGCCAGCAGTGAAAGGGGCGGACTGAACACTGAAGCTTTCTTT. Amino acid sequence: CASSERGGLNTEAFF.